Here is one T cell receptor beta chain with its context. Its antigen is unknown. An approximately 130-subject validation cohort, separate from the approximately 720-subject first cohort, supplied the donors. The source of the sample is a study of cytomegalovirus exposure and HLA in healthy donors. The CDR3 runs to 15 residues. CDR1 and CDR2 from the germline V gene are LGHNA and YSLEER. After removal of 0 bases from V and 5 bases from J, the junction contained 6 bases not matched to a gene. Assay: immunoSEQ multiplex PCR; the TCRdb copy retains only in-frame clones and omits some. Here the sample spans about 120,000 clones, about 83% being singletons. Study results and caveats: Many donors carried some public TCRs, although rarity characterized most TCR sequences. Clusters of TCRs from the first cohort tended to co-occur in the approximately 120 validation repertoires (as a later analysis found). The study flagged some 170 TCR beta chains as cytomegalovirus-associated.

This TCR derives from a woman aged 25 to 39 in good health and CMV-seronegative. The genes are TRBV4-3 and TRBJ1-1, with 7 bases lining up with TRBD1. The material sequenced was PBMCs. Here the CDR3 reads CASSQENRGKTEAFF. The DNA of the CDR3 is TGCGCCAGCAGCCAAGAGAACAGGGGTAAGACTGAAGCTTTCTTT.